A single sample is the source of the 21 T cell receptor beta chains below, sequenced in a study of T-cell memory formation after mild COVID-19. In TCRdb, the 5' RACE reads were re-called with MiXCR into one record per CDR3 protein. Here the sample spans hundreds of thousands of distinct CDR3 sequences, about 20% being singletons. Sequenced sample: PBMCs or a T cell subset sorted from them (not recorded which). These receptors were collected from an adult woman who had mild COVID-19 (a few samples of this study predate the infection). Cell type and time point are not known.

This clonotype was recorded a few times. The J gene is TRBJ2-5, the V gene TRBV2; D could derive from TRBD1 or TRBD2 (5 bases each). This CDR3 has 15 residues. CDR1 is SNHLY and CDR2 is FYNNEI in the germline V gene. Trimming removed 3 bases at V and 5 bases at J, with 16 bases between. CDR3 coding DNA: TGTGCCAGCAGTGACTTGGGTGGGACGTACGAGACCCAGTACTTC. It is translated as CASSDLGGTYETQYF. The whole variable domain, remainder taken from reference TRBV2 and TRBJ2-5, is EPEVTQTPSHQVTQMGQEVILRCVPISNHLYFYWYRQILGQKVEFLVSFYNNEISEKSEIFDDQFSVERPDGSNFTLKIRSTKLEDSAMYFCASSDLGGTYETQYFGPGTRLLVL.

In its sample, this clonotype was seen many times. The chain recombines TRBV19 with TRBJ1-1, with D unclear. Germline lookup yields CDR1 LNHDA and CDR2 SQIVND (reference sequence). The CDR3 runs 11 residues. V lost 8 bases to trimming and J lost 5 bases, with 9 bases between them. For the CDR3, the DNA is TGTGCCAGTGGGATGGGAACTGAAGCTTTCTTT. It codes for CASGMGTEAFF.

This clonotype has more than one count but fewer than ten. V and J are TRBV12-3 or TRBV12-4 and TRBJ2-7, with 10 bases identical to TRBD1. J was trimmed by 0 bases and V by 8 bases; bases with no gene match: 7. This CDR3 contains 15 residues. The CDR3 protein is CASYTDRGPSYEQYF. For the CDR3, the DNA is TGTGCCAGCTATACCGACAGGGGGCCCTCCTACGAGCAGTACTTC.

CDR3 sequence: CSVCLAGANEQFF. CDR3 DNA sequence: TGCAGCGTTTGTCTAGCGGGAGCCAATGAGCAGTTCTTC. V is TRBV29-1 and J is TRBJ2-1; 10 bases are shared with TRBD2. CDR3 length: 13 residues. Germline V gene sequence: CDR1 SQVTM, CDR2 ANQGSEA. Trimming cost V 5 bases and J 6 bases; bases outside gene matches: 4.

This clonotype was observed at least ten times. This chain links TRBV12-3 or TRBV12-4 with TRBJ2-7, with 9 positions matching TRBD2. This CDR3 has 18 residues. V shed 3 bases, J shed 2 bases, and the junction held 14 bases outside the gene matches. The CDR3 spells CASSLRASGTTQPYEQYF. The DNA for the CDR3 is TGTGCCAGCAGTTTGAGGGCTAGCGGGACCACCCAGCCCTACGAGCAGTACTTC.

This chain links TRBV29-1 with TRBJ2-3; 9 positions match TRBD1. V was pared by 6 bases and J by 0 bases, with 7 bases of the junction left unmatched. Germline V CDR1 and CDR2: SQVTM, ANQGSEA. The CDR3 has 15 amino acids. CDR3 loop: CSVGQGTFSTDTQYF. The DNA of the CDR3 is TGCAGCGTCGGACAGGGGACCTTTAGCACAGATACGCAGTATTTT.

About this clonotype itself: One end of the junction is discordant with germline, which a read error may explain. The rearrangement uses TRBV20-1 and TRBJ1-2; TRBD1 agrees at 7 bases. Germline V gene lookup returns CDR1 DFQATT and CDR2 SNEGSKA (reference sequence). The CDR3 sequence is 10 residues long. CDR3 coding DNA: TGCAGTGCACTCGTGGGACAGATTATCTTC. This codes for CSALVGQIIF.

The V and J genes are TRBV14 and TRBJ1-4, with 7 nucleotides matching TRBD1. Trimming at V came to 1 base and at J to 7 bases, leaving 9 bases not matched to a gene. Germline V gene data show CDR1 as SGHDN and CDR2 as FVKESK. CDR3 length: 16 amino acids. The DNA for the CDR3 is TGTGCCAGCAGCCAAGTTTCCGGGACAGTGGCTGAAAAACTGTTTTTT. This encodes CASSQVSGTVAEKLFF.

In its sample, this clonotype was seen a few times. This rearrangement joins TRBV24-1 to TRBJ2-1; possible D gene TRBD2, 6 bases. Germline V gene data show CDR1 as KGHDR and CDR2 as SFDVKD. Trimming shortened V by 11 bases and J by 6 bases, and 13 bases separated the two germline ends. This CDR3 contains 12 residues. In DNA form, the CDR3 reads TGTGCCATCTCGTCGGGGGTCAATGAGCAGTTCTTC. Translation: CAISSGVNEQFF.

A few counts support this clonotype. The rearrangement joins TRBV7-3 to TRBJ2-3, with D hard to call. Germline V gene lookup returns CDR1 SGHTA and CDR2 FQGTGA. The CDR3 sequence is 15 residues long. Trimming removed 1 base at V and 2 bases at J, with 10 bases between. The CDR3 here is CASSLNDMSTDTQYF. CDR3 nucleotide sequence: TGTGCCAGCAGCTTAAATGACATGTCCACAGATACGCAGTATTTT.

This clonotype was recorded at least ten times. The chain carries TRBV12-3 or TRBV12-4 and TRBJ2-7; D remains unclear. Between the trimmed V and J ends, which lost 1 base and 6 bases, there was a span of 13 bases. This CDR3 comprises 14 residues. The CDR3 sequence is CASSLGTANSEQYF. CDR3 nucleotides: TGTGCCAGCAGTTTAGGGACCGCGAATTCCGAGCAGTACTTC.

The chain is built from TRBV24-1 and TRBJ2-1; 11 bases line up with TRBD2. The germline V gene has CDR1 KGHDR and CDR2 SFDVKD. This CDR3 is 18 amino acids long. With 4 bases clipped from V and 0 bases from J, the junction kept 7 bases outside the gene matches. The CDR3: CATSDPGTSGASYNEQFF. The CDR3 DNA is TGTGCCACCAGTGACCCCGGGACTAGCGGAGCCTCCTACAATGAGCAGTTCTTC.

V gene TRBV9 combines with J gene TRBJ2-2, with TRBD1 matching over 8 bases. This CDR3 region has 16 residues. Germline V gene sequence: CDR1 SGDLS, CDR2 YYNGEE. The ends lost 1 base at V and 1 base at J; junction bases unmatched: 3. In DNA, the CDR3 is TGTGCCAGCAGCGTAACCGGGACAGGGAACACCGGGGAGCTGTTTTTT. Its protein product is CASSVTGTGNTGELFF.

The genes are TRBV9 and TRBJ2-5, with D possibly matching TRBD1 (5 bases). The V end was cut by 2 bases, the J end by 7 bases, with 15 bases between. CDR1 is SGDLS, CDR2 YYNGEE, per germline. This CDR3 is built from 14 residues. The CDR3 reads CASSVEGSRGTQYF. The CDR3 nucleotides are TGTGCCAGCAGCGTTGAAGGGTCTAGGGGGACCCAGTACTTC.

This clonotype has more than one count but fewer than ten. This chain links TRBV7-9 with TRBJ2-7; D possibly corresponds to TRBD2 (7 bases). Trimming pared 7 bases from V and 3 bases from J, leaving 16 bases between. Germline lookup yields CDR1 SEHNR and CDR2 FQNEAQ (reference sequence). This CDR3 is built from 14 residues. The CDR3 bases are TGTGCCAGCACCCCTAGGGGGGGGAACTACGAGCAGTACTTC. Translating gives CASTPRGGNYEQYF.

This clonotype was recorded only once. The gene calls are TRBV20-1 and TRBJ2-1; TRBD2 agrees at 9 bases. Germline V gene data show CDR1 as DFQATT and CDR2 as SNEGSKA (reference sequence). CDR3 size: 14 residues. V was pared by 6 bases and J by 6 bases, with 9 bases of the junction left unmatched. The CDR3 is CSAGGGRAANEQFF. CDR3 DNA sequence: TGCAGTGCGGGTGGCGGGAGGGCTGCCAATGAGCAGTTCTTC.

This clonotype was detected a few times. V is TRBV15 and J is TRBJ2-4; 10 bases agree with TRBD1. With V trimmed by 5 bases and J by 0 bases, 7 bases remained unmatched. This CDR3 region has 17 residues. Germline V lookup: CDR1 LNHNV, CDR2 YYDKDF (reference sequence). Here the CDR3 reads CATSPGQGYIAKNIQYF. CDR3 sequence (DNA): TGTGCCACCAGCCCGGGACAGGGGTATATAGCCAAAAACATTCAGTACTTC.

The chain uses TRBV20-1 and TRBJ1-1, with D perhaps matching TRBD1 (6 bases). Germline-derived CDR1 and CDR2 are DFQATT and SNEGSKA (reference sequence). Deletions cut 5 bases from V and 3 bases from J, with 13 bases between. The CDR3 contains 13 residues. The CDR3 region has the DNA TGCAGTGCTGTCGGGGGGGCGGACACTGAAGCTTTCTTT. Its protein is CSAVGGADTEAFF.

The CDR3 is CASSQGPTGPSGNTIYF. The CDR3 coding sequence is TGTGCCAGCAGCCAAGGGCCAACAGGTCCCTCTGGAAACACCATATATTTT. V and J are TRBV3-1 and TRBJ1-3, with D possibly TRBD1 on 5 matching bases. The ends were cut back, 1 base at V and 0 bases at J, with 13 bases in the middle. The CDR3 totals 17 residues. CDR1 is LGHDT, CDR2 YNNKEL, per germline (reference sequence).

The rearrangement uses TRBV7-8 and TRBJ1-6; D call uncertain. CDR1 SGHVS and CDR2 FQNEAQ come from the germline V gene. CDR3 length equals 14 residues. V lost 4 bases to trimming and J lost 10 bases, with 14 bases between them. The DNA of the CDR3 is TGTGCCAGCAGCTCTAGGACTGTTAGCTCACCCCTCCACTTT. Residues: CASSSRTVSSPLHF. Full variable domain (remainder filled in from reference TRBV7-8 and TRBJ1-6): GAGVSQSPRYKVAKRGQDVALRCDPISGHVSLFWYQQALGQGPEFLTYFQNEAQLDKSGLPSDRFFAERPEGSVSTLKIQRTQQEDSAVYLCASSSRTVSSPLHFGNGTRLTVT.

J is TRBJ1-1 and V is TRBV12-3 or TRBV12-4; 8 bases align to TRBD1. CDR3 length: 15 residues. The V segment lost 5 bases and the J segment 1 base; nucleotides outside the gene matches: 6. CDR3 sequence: CASSLRQGRNTEAFF. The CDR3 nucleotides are TGTGCCAGCAGTCTCAGACAGGGGAGGAACACTGAAGCTTTCTTT.